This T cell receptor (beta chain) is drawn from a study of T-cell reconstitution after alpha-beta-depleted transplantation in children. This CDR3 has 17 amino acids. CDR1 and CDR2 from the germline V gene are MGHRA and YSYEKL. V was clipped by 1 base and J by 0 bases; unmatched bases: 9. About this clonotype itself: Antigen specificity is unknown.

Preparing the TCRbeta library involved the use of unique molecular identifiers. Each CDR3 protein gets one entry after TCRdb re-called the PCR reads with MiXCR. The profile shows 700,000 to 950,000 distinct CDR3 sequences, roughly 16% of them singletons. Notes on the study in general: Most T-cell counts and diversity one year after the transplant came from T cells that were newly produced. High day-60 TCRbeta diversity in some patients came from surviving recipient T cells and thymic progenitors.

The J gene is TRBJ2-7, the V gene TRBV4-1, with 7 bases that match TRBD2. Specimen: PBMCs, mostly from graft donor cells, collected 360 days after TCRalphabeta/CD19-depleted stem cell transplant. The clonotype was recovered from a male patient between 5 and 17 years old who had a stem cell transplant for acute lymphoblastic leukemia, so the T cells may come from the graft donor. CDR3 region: CASSQASLAVHSYEQYF. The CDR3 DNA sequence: TGCGCCAGCAGCCAAGCTTCGCTAGCGGTTCACTCCTACGAGCAGTACTTC.